The T cell receptor (beta chain) described here comes from a study of multiple sclerosis patients with progressive multifocal leukoencephalopathy. Germline V CDR1 and CDR2: LGHNT, FRNRAP. V trimming: 7 bases; J trimming: 9 bases; junction bases outside the gene matches: 13. There are 14 residues in the CDR3. As to this clone: What it binds is unknown.

TCRdb keeps only in-frame clones here, not all; method: immunoSEQ multiplex PCR. The sample yields 25,000 to 35,000 clones, about 90% seen once. Study-level results: Whether JC virus or general immunocompromise explains the findings remained unclear. PML-onset expanded TRB clones were detectable before and during natalizumab therapy. No common TRBV or TRBJ usage or pairing appeared at PML.

Time point specified: time of PML onset. The rearrangement joins TRBV12-5 to TRBJ1-1, with 8 bases identical to TRBD1. Sequenced here: PBMCs, sampled from a patient treated with natalizumab. This clonotype was obtained from a human donor with progressive multifocal leukoencephalopathy. The CDR3 reads CASEPTGDRGKAFF. CDR3 nucleotides: TGTGCTAGTGAACCGACAGGGGATCGCGGGAAAGCTTTCTTT.